Below, 24 T cell receptor beta chains from the same sample are listed, as sequenced in a study of T cell responses to AZD1222 COVID-19 vaccine. Assay used: immunoSEQ multiplex PCR; TCRdb lists only in-frame clones, some missing. The sample consists of 80,000 to 90,000 clones, less than 90% of them appearing once. Here the sequenced sample was peripheral blood, taken 28 days after the second AZD1222 dose. Source of these receptors: an adult who received the AZD1222 COVID-19 vaccine.

The chain joins TRBV5-6 to TRBJ2-5; TRBD2 matches 8 bases. This CDR3 is built from 15 residues. The germline V gene has CDR1 SGHDT and CDR2 YYEEEE. The V segment lost 4 bases and the J segment 7 bases; nucleotides outside the gene matches: 12. CDR3 DNA sequence: TGTGCCAGCAGCCGCCGGGGGGGCACCGCCGGGACCCAGTACTTC. Its translation: CASSRRGGTAGTQYF.

The V gene is TRBV4-1, the J gene TRBJ2-1; maybe TRBD1 (6 bases). The CDR3 contains 15 residues. Germline V lookup: CDR1 MGHRA, CDR2 YSYEKL. Trimming removed 2 bases from V and 4 bases from J, with 12 bases in between. The CDR3 sequence: CASSQRTVTYNEQFF. The CDR3 nucleotides read TGCGCCAGCAGCCAACGGACAGTTACGTACAATGAGCAGTTCTTC.

J is TRBJ2-2 and V is TRBV5-4, with 9 bases fitting TRBD2. This CDR3 is built from 17 residues. Per germline, CDR1 SGHNT and CDR2 YYREEE (reference sequence). J was trimmed by 6 bases and V by 0 bases; bases with no gene match: 9. For the CDR3, the DNA is TGTGCCAGCAGCTTGGCCGGTGCGGGGGGGAGATCCGGGGAGCTGTTTTTT. Encoded protein: CASSLAGAGGRSGELFF.

This chain joins TRBV7-9 and TRBJ1-1; no clear D. This CDR3 has 15 residues. V dropped 3 bases and J dropped 1 base, with 12 bases sitting between them. Per germline, CDR1 SEHNR and CDR2 FQNEAQ (reference sequence). The CDR3 DNA sequence: TGTGCCAGCAGCTTTATCATGTGGCAGAACACTGAAGCTTTCTTT. Protein sequence: CASSFIMWQNTEAFF.

The V and J genes are TRBV18 and TRBJ2-5; 7 bases align to TRBD1. With 1 base clipped from V and 2 bases from J, the junction kept 1 base outside the gene matches. This CDR3 has 14 amino acids. The germline V gene encodes CDR1 KGHSH and CDR2 LQKENI. CDR3 nucleotides: TGTGCCAGCTCACCACAGGGACAGCAAGAGACCCAGTACTTC. This gives the protein CASSPQGQQETQYF.

J is TRBJ1-2 and V is TRBV11-2; tentative D call: TRBD1 (5 bases). Germline loops: CDR1 SGHAT, CDR2 FQNNGV. The CDR3 loop spans 15 amino acids. The ends were cut back, 1 base at V and 4 bases at J, with 13 bases in the middle. The chain's CDR3 is CASSLGTGEIYGYTF. In DNA, the CDR3 is TGTGCCAGCAGCTTAGGGACGGGGGAGATCTATGGCTACACCTTC. The full variable domain, its missing parts supplied by reference TRBV11-2 and TRBJ1-2, is EAGVAQSPRYKIIEKRQSVAFWCNPISGHATLYWYQQILGQGPKLLIQFQNNGVVDDSQLPKDRFSAERLKGVDSTLKIQPAKLEDSAVYLCASSLGTGEIYGYTFGSGTRLTVV.

J is TRBJ1-1 and V is TRBV5-1; 7 bases are a match to TRBD1. The germline gives CDR1 SGHRS, CDR2 YFSETQ. The CDR3 sequence is 13 residues long. Trimming at V came to 2 bases and at J to 7 bases, leaving 5 bases not matched to a gene. CDR3 nucleotide sequence: TGCGCCAGCAGCTTCCTAGGGGGCAATGAAGCTTTCTTT. It codes for CASSFLGGNEAFF.

V is TRBV5-1 and J is TRBJ1-2; no clear D. Germline CDR1 SGHRS, CDR2 YFSETQ. V was cut by 4 bases and J by 7 bases, with 17 bases left in between. The CDR3 has 14 residues. The CDR3 coding sequence is TGCGCCAGCAGCGATCCGGAGGGTCGAAGTGGCTACACCTTC. It codes for CASSDPEGRSGYTF.

The chain employs TRBV2 and TRBJ1-4; D is possibly TRBD1 (6 bases). In germline, CDR1 is SNHLY, CDR2 FYNNEI. The CDR3 runs to 14 residues. Trimming took off 8 bases at V and 4 bases at J, with 14 bases between the two ends. The CDR3 DNA follows: TGTGCCAGCGGACCGGACAGCTTTAATGAAAAACTGTTTTTT. Translated: CASGPDSFNEKLFF. Full variable domain (missing parts from reference TRBV2 and TRBJ1-4): EPEVTQTPSHQVTQMGQEVILRCVPISNHLYFYWYRQILGQKVEFLVSFYNNEISEKSEIFDDQFSVERPDGSNFTLKIRSTKLEDSAMYFCASGPDSFNEKLFFGSGTQLSVL.

The chain employs TRBV6-6 and TRBJ1-2, with D maybe TRBD1 (6 bases). Trimming left V 6 bases short and J 1 base short, with 15 bases between. The CDR3 covers 15 residues. Germline CDR1 reads MNHNY; CDR2 reads SVGAGI (reference sequence). CDR3 DNA sequence: TGTGCCAGCAGGCGCACAGGGTTCGATAACTATGGCTACACCTTC. Translated, it gives CASRRTGFDNYGYTF.

This clone has more than one count but fewer than ten. The J gene is TRBJ2-2, the V gene TRBV5-1; 7 bases map to TRBD1. Germline V gene data show CDR1 as SGHRS and CDR2 as YFSETQ. The CDR3 has 18 amino acids. V lost 4 bases to trimming and J lost 4 bases; unmatched junction nucleotides: 16. In nucleotides, the CDR3 is TGCGCCAGCAGCCCGGACCGTGCCCGACAGGGACGCACCGGGGAGCTGTTTTTT. This encodes CASSPDRARQGRTGELFF.

The CDR3, as DNA: TGTGCCAGCAGCTTGACTGGGAATGCCGGGGAGCTGTTTTTT. This translates into CASSLTGNAGELFF. V is TRBV7-9 and J is TRBJ2-2; D not resolved. V was cut by 3 bases and J by 6 bases, with 11 bases left in between. CDR3 length: 14 amino acids. Looked up from germline, CDR1 is SEHNR and CDR2 is FQNEAQ (reference sequence).

This clone was observed a few times. The chain has TRBV27 and TRBJ1-2, with a possible D match to TRBD1 (6 bases). Germline assignment: CDR1 MNHEY and CDR2 SMNVEV (reference sequence). Trimming cost V 6 bases and J 7 bases, with 18 bases left between them. This CDR3 spans 14 amino acids. The CDR3 DNA follows: TGTGCCAGCAGCCCCTGGAGGGGGGTCAGTGGCTACACCTTC. Translation gives CASSPWRGVSGYTF.

This clone was seen once. The genes are TRBV3-1 (or the pseudogene TRBV3-2) and TRBJ1-5, with 11 nucleotides matching TRBD1. With V trimmed by 5 bases and J by 7 bases, 10 bases remained unmatched. The CDR3 covers 16 residues. The germline V gene encodes CDR1 LGHDT and CDR2 YNNKEL (reference sequence). The CDR3 DNA sequence: TGTGCCAGCAGCAGGGGGACAGGGGGAGGATTACAGCCCCAGCATTTT. Amino acids: CASSRGTGGGLQPQHF.

The rearrangement links TRBV5-1 to TRBJ1-2; D gene unclear. Between the trimmed V and J ends, which lost 0 bases and 4 bases, there was a span of 19 bases. CDR3 length: 17 amino acids. CDR1 and CDR2 from the germline V gene are SGHRS and YFSETQ. The CDR3 sequence is CASSLGTRPALGYGYTF. DNA of the CDR3: TGCGCCAGCAGCTTGGGCACGAGGCCGGCTTTGGGCTATGGCTACACCTTC.

This clone was seen a handful of times. The chain links TRBV5-1 to TRBJ2-1; D may be TRBD1 (6 bases). Germline CDR1 is SGHRS and CDR2 is YFSETQ. This CDR3 is built from 13 residues. The germline V and J ends were trimmed by 0 bases and 6 bases, with 7 bases remaining between them. CDR3 loop: CASSLVRGNEQFF. The DNA for the CDR3 is TGCGCCAGCAGCTTGGTCAGGGGCAATGAGCAGTTCTTC.

This chain connects TRBV6-5 to TRBJ2-7; tentative D call: TRBD1 (5 bases). CDR1 is MNHEY and CDR2 is SVGAGI in the germline V gene. The V gene lost 6 bases and the J gene lost 7 bases, with 13 bases spanning the gap. The CDR3 is made up of 12 amino acids. The CDR3 DNA follows: TGTGCCAGCAGCCTCAGGGTCGGGGAGCAGTACTTC. Protein: CASSLRVGEQYF.

This chain uses TRBV9 with TRBJ2-5; D is ambiguous. Germline values: CDR1 SGDLS, CDR2 YYNGEE. The V end lost 0 bases, the J end lost 5 bases, and 11 bases lay between the germline ends. The CDR3 runs 14 residues. CDR3 protein: CASSVVPKGETQYF. Here the CDR3 DNA reads TGTGCCAGCAGCGTAGTTCCGAAAGGGGAGACCCAGTACTTC.

V is TRBV27 and J is TRBJ2-2, with D unresolved. In germline, CDR1 is MNHEY, CDR2 SMNVEV (reference sequence). This CDR3 is 17 amino acids long. Trimming shortened V by 2 bases and J by 0 bases, and 13 bases separated the two germline ends. The CDR3 region has the DNA TGTGCCAGCAGTTTAAGTTGGGCGGTTACGAACACCGGGGAGCTGTTTTTT. Translating gives CASSLSWAVTNTGELFF.

The rearrangement links TRBV14 to TRBJ1-1, with TRBD1 matching 9 bases. Trimming took 6 bases from V and 4 from J; bases not matched to a gene: 6. The length of the CDR3 is 14 residues. CDR1 and CDR2 (germline): SGHDN, FVKESK. CDR3 DNA: TGTGCCAGCAGAAAGCGACAGGGGGGCACTGAAGCTTTCTTT. This encodes CASRKRQGGTEAFF.

This rearrangement joins TRBV6-5 to TRBJ2-1; TRBD2 matches at 9 bases. The V segment lost 4 bases and the J segment 10 bases; nucleotides outside the gene matches: 8. Germline V gives CDR1 MNHEY, CDR2 SVGAGI. The CDR3 has 14 amino acids. The CDR3 region is CASSLGLAGREQFF. DNA for the CDR3: TGTGCCAGCAGTTTAGGTCTAGCGGGGAGAGAGCAGTTCTTC.

The table lists this clone with a few counts. The chain employs TRBV4-1 and TRBJ2-3; tentative D call: TRBD1 (6 bases). In germline, CDR1 is MGHRA, CDR2 YSYEKL. The CDR3 loop spans 15 amino acids. Trimming took 4 bases from V and 0 from J, leaving 11 bases between them. The DNA of the CDR3 is TGCGCCAGCAGCCCCCAACAGGGTAGCACAGATACGCAGTATTTT. It encodes CASSPQQGSTDTQYF.

This chain uses TRBV6-2 or TRBV6-3 with TRBJ2-1; 7 bases agree with TRBD1. This CDR3 has 15 amino acids. With 5 bases clipped from V and 7 bases from J, the junction kept 11 bases outside the gene matches. Germline V gene lookup returns CDR1 MNHEY and CDR2 SVGEGT. The CDR3 DNA is TGTGCCAGCAGTGACTGGCAGGGGGATAATAATGAGCAGTTCTTC. It translates to CASSDWQGDNNEQFF.

The CDR3 region is CASSPTGGETDTQYF. Here the CDR3 DNA reads TGTGCCAGCAGCCCGACAGGGGGCGAAACAGATACGCAGTATTTT. J is TRBJ2-3 and V is TRBV7-9; 10 bases align to TRBD1. Germline values: CDR1 SEHNR, CDR2 FQNEAQ (reference sequence). This CDR3 spans 15 amino acids. The V segment lost 5 bases and the J segment 3 bases; nucleotides outside the gene matches: 5.